Described below is a single TCR beta chain sequence and its context. Antigen unknown. This same CDR3 is encoded by further DNA sequences in the sample. This sample was taken from a study of shared clonotypes between healthy human individuals. As for the study in general: Donors had three CD4 naive, three CD4 memory, two CD8 naive and one CD8 memory plate apiece. Study-wide results and limits: In the sorted subsets, rarefaction showed sequencing was incomplete despite large depth. Estimated richness values were generally larger in naive subsets than in memory subsets.

The study enrolled healthy HIV-negative adults without recent acute infections or vaccinations as donors. Produced via immunoSEQ multiplex PCR; TCRdb's table is partial and in-frame only. In the table there are about 680,000 clones, around 78% of which are singletons. This CDR3 region has 13 residues. Looked up from germline, CDR1 is SNHLY and CDR2 is FYNNEI. Trimming pared 4 bases from V and 0 bases from J, leaving 6 bases between. This chain connects TRBV2 to TRBJ1-1; maybe TRBD1 (5 bases). The sample consisted of memory CD4+ T cells sorted from blood. Subset given: CD45RA-negative fraction. The source is a woman under 40 in good health. CDR3 coding DNA: TGTGCCAGCAGTGGGGACTTGAACACTGAAGCTTTCTTT. This codes for CASSGDLNTEAFF.